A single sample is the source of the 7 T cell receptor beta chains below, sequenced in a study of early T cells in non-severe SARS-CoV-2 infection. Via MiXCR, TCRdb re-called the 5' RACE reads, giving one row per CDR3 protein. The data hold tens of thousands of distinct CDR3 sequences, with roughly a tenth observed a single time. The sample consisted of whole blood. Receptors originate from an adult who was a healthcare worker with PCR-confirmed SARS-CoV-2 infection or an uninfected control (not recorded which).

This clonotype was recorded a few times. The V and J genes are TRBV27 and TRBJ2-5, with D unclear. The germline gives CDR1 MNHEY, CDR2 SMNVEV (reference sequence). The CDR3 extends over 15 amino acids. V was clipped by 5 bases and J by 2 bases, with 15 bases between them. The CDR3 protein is CASSKGFLTQETQYF. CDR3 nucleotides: TGTGCCAGCAGTAAGGGTTTCCTAACGCAAGAGACCCAGTACTTC.

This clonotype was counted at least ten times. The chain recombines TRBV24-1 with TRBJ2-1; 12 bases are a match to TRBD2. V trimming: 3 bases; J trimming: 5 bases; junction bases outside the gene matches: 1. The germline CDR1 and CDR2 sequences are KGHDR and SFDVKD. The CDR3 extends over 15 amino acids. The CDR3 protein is CATSDRTSGNNEQFF. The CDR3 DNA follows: TGTGCCACCAGTGATAGGACTAGCGGGAACAATGAGCAGTTCTTC.

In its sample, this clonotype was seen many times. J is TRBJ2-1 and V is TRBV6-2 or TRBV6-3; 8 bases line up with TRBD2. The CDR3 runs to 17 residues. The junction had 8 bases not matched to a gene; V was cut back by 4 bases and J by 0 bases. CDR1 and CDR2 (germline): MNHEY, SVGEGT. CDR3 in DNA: TGTGCCAGCAGTTCGAGACTAGCGCTCAGCTCCTACAATGAGCAGTTCTTC. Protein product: CASSSRLALSSYNEQFF.

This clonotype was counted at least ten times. CDR3 nucleotides: TGTGCCAGCAGTGAACCGGGAGGGCCTAGCACCGGGGAGCTGTTTTTT. The encoded protein is CASSEPGGPSTGELFF. The V gene is TRBV6-1, the J gene TRBJ2-2; 8 positions agree with TRBD2. The length of the CDR3 is 16 residues. Germline V gives CDR1 MNHNS, CDR2 SASEGT. J gave up 4 bases and V 2 bases, and 6 bases lay outside the gene matches.

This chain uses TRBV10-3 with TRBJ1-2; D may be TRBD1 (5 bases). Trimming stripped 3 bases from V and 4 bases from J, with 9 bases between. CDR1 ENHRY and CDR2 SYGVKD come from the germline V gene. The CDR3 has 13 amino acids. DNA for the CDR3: TGTGCCATCAGTGATTCCCAGGGCTATGGCTACACCTTC. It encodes CAISDSQGYGYTF.

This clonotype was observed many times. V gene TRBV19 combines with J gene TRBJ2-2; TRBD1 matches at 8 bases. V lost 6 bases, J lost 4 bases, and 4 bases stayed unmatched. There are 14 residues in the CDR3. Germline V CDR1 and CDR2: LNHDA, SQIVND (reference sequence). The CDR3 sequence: CASRDRATTGELFF. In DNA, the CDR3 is TGTGCCAGTAGGGACAGGGCGACCACCGGGGAGCTGTTTTTT.

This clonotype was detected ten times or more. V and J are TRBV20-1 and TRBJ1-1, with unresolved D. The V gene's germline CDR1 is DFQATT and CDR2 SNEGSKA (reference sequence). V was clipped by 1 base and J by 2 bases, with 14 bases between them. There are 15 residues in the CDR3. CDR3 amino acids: CSARVLAFLNTEAFF. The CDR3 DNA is TGCAGTGCTAGAGTGTTAGCCTTCCTTAACACTGAAGCTTTCTTT.